The text below deals with one T cell receptor (beta chain). Its antigen is currently unknown. Vbeta (60) and Jbeta (13) primers were used in the PCR. Clones were sequenced by immunoSEQ multiplex PCR, and TCRdb holds only the in-frame ones, with some missing. Among 150,000 to 200,000 clones, around 84% were seen once, and the ten largest hold under 1.5%. The record originates from a study of cytomegalovirus exposure and HLA in healthy donors. General study findings and limits: An analysis was carried out at a later point. It showed that HLA-associated TCR beta chains were more clonally expanded than equally common non-associated chains. Per a prior analysis, the majority of TCR beta V segments were productive roughly 87% or roughly 30% of the time. V- and J-gene trimming of TCR beta was linked (in a later analysis) to a missense DCLRE1C variant. HLA allele associations emerged for around 15,000 TCR beta sequences in a later analysis, at 0.05 false discovery rate.

V was pared by 5 bases and J by 2 bases, with 8 bases of the junction left unmatched. CDR1 MDHEN and CDR2 SYDVKM come from the germline V gene. The CDR3 totals 15 residues. This sequence joins TRBV28 and TRBJ2-5, with 7 nucleotides matching TRBD2. This clonotype was obtained from a girl aged 2 to 10 in good health and CMV-seropositive. Material for sequencing was PBMCs. The CDR3 sequence: CASSPQEGGQETQYF. CDR3 nucleotide sequence: TGTGCCAGCAGTCCCCAGGAGGGAGGGCAAGAGACCCAGTACTTC.